This T cell receptor (beta chain) appears in the sequencing data of a study of cytomegalovirus exposure and HLA in healthy donors. The CDR3 covers 14 residues. V dropped 3 bases and J dropped 8 bases, with 11 bases sitting between them. CDR1 KGHSH and CDR2 LQKENI come from the germline V gene. PCR used 60 Vbeta primers and 13 Jbeta primers. Libraries were prepared by immunoSEQ multiplex PCR; TCRdb keeps only in-frame clonotypes and omits some of them. The repertoire holds about 150,000 clones, roughly 81% seen once, with more than 4% in the top ten. What was sequenced was PBMCs. The receptor was derived from a girl aged 10-17 years in good health and CMV-seropositive. The gene calls are TRBV18 and TRBJ1-6; D not resolved. CDR3 sequence: CASSPDSGDSPLHF. The CDR3 DNA reads as TGTGCCAGCTCACCCGATAGCGGGGATTCACCCCTCCACTTT.